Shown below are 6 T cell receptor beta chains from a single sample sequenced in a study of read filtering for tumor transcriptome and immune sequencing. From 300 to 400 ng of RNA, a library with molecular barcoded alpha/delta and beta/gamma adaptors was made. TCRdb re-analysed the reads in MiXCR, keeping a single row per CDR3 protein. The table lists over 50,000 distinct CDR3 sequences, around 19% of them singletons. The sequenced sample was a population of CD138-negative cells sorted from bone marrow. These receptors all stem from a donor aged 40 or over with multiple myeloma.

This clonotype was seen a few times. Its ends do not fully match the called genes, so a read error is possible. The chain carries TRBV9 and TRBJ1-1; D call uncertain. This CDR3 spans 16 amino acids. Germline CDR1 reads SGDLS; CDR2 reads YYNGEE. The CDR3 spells CASSVGRLGMNTGAFF. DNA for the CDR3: TGTGCCAGCAGCGTAGGGAGGTTGGGAATGAACACTGGAGCTTTCTTT.

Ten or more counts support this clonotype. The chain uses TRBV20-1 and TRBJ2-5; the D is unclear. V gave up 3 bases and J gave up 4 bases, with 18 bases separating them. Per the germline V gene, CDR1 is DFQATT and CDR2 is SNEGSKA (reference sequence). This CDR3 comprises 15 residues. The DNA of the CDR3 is TGCAGTGCTAGTGTTCTGGAACTCGTGGGAGAGACCCAGTACTTC. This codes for CSASVLELVGETQYF.

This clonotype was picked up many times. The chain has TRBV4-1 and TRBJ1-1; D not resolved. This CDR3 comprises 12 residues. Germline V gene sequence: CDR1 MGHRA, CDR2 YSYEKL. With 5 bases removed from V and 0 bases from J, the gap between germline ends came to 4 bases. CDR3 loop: CASSNLNTEAFF. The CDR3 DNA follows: TGCGCCAGCAGCAACCTGAACACTGAAGCTTTCTTT.

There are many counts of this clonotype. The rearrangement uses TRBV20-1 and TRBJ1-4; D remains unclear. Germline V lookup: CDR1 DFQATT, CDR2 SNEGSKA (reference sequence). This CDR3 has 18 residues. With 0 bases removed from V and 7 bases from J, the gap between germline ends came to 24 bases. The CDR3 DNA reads TGCAGTGCTAGAGATCAGCGGAGTAGCTCCAAAGGGATTGAAAAACTGTTTTTT. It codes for CSARDQRSSSKGIEKLFF.

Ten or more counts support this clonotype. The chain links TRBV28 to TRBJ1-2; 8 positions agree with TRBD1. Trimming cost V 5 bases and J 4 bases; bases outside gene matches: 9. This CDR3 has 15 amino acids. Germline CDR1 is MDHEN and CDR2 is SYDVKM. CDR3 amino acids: CASSQGQGLVYGYTF. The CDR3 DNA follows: TGTGCCAGCAGTCAAGGACAGGGTCTTGTCTATGGCTACACCTTC.

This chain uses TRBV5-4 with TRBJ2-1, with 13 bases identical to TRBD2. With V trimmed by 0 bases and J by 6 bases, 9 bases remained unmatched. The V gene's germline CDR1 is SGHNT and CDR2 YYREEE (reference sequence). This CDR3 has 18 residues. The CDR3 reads CASSLAGLAGVRGNEQFF. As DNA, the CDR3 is TGTGCCAGCAGCTTGGCCGGACTAGCGGGAGTAAGGGGCAATGAGCAGTTCTTC.